This TCR beta chain derives from a study of blood T cell repertoires in COVID-19 (dated by TCRdb to the early 2020s). About the study as a whole: Samples covering the acute and convalescent phases of COVID-19 were provided by collaborators in the United States, Italy and Spain. Deeply sampled blood TCRbeta repertoires from subjects exposed to, actively infected with, or recovered from COVID-19 were included in the dataset. Where HLA class I and class II types were available, the types were taken from metadata supplied by the sample provider, not from assay-based typing. Sample metadata almost always included a de-identified subject ID, COVID-19 status, age in years and sex. The samples were drawn from two sources: the first 160 participants of the ongoing ImmuneRACE study, and 1,200 or so subjects contributed by 6 global collaborators. The prospective study material was composed of cDNA or gDNA derived from T cells, B-cell-depleted T cells, or PBMCs. The repertoires were made available in a free public database intended to serve as a resource for research on the immune response to SARS-CoV-2. The paper's findings and limits, for the study overall: The amount of clinical and demographic metadata varied by source and participant and was provided uncurated.

Each collaborating institution followed its own protocols to collect whole blood in K2EDTA tubes. For TCRbeta analysis, collaborator samples were shipped as frozen whole blood, as isolated PBMCs, or as DNA extracted from either sample type. According to the germline V gene (reference sequence), CDR1 reads SEHNR and CDR2 reads FQNEAQ. Germline trimming: 3 bases from V, 5 bases from J; junction bases outside gene matches: 3. The CDR3 sequence holds 14 residues, the cysteine and phenylalanine included. Only CDR3 DNA remains: 42 bases, in frame from the first base. TCRbeta CDR3 regions were amplified from genomic DNA using the immunoSEQ Assay, a bias-controlled multiplex PCR. The study's own analysis went as follows. The number of nucleated cells in each sample was estimated from the amplification of reference gene primers within the assay. Sequence reads were collapsed and filtered to measure the absolute abundance of every unique TCRbeta CDR3 rearrangement. For each sample, productive Simpson clonality was calculated as the square root of Simpson's diversity index across productive rearrangements. TCRdb took this table from immuneACCESS and kept in-frame rearrangements with V and J called. Such tables lack part of the clones; where checked against another copy, unresolved V genes explain under half of the gap, and the rest is unexplained. That table furnishes V, J and clone size, whereas the DNA furnished D and trimming. The sample contains around 240,000 clones, 70% to 85% of them found a single time. The ten most abundant clones make up 1.5% to 2% of the sample.

On this clone itself: It lacks a known antigen. No clone much larger than this one lies a single base away; base qualities are absent.

The rearranged chain carries TRBV7-9 and TRBJ2-5, with TRBD1 matching 10 junction bases. The sequenced material came from peripheral blood. This receptor was obtained from an elderly woman with acute or convalescent COVID-19. The nucleotide sequence reads as follows: TGTGCCAGCAGCTTCGACAGGGGGCGGGAGACCCAGTACTTC. The translation is CASSFDRGRETQYF.